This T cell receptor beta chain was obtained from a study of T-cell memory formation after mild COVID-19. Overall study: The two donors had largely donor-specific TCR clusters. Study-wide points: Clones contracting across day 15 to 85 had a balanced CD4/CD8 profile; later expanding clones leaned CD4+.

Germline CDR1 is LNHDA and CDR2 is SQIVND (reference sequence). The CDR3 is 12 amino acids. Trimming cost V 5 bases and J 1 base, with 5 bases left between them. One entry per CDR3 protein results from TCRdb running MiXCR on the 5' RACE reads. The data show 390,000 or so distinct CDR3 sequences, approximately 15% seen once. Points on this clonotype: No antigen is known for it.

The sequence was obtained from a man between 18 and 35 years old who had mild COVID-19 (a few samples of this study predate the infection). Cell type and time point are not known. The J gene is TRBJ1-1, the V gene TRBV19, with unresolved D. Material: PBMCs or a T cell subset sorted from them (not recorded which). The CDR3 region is CASSHKNTEAFF. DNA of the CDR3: TGTGCCAGTAGTCACAAGAACACTGAAGCTTTCTTT.